This passage covers 20 T cell receptor beta chains from one sample sequenced in a study of T cells in Graves' hyperthyroidism and ophthalmopathy (dated by TCRdb to the late 2010s). The library was obtained by multiplex PCR. The instrument was an Illumina HiSeq 2000. TCR beta CDR3 regions were amplified from RNA transcripts. For the first round of RT-PCR on the TCR CDR3, the HTBI primer set was used together with the Qiagen OneStep RT-PCR kit. TCRdb trimmed public reads at Q25 via fastp, called clones via MiXCR and kept in-frame beta chains. Rows merge per CDR3 protein into single entries with the most common DNA and genes. The sample records about 380,000 distinct CDR3 sequences, around 13% of which are singletons. The top ten hold roughly 11% of the sample. Source material: blood. The receptors were gathered from a woman aged 55-75 years with Graves' hyperthyroidism.

V is TRBV19 and J is TRBJ2-7, with D unclear. The V end was cut by 1 base, the J end by 0 bases, with 13 bases between. The length of the CDR3 is 16 residues. The germline gives CDR1 LNHDA, CDR2 SQIVND (reference sequence). CDR3 residues: CASSIAGRPSSYEQYF. The CDR3, as DNA: TGTGCCAGTAGTATAGCCGGCAGGCCGAGCTCCTACGAGCAGTACTTC.

This clonotype came up many times. This sequence joins TRBV11-2 and TRBJ2-7, with D possibly matching TRBD1 (6 bases). The CDR3 has 15 residues. The V and J ends lost 5 bases and 7 bases respectively, with 21 bases between them. CDR1 SGHAT and CDR2 FQNNGV come from the germline V gene. The CDR3 DNA reads TGTGCCAGCAGCCCCGGACAGAGTAACCCGAGAGAGCAGTACTTC. It translates to CASSPGQSNPREQYF. The full variable domain, rest sourced from reference TRBV11-2 and TRBJ2-7, is EAGVAQSPRYKIIEKRQSVAFWCNPISGHATLYWYQQILGQGPKLLIQFQNNGVVDDSQLPKDRFSAERLKGVDSTLKIQPAKLEDSAVYLCASSPGQSNPREQYFGPGTRLTVT.

This clonotype was seen a few times. With a much larger clone just one base away, this may be a read error. This chain connects TRBV5-1 to TRBJ2-3; D remains ambiguous. The tail of the sequence fits TRBJ1-5 better, so the J call may be wrong. This CDR3 comprises 15 residues. Per the germline V gene, CDR1 is SGHRS and CDR2 is YFSETQ. The CDR3 DNA reads TGCGCCAGCAGCTTGGGTGTCGGCTACACAGATACGCAGCATTTT. It is translated as CASSLGVGYTDTQHF.

This clonotype was seen repeatedly, ten times or more. The rearrangement uses TRBV3-1 and TRBJ2-5; no reliable D call. Germline CDR1 LGHDT, CDR2 YNNKEL (reference sequence). Trimming took off 1 base at V and 5 bases at J, with 8 bases between the two ends. This CDR3 contains 13 residues. The CDR3, as DNA: TGTGCCAGCAGCCAAGTAGCAGAGGAGACCCAGTACTTC. Translation gives CASSQVAEETQYF.

This clonotype was seen repeatedly, ten times or more. The genes are TRBV19 and TRBJ2-1; the D is unclear. The CDR3 extends over 14 amino acids. Germline V gene data show CDR1 as LNHDA and CDR2 as SQIVND (reference sequence). V lost 3 bases, J lost 0 bases, and 6 bases lay in between. The CDR3 sequence is CASSISSSYNEQFF. DNA for the CDR3: TGTGCCAGTAGTATCAGCAGCTCCTACAATGAGCAGTTCTTC.

Concerning this clonotype itself: A much larger clone sits a single nucleotide away, making a read error possible. V usage is TRBV28 and J usage is TRBJ2-1; TRBD2 agrees at 10 bases. The V gene end was trimmed by 6 bases and the J gene end by 6 bases; junction bases not matched to a gene: 14. Germline lookup yields CDR1 MDHEN and CDR2 SYDVKM. CDR3 length equals 17 residues. In DNA, the CDR3 is TGTGCCAGCAGCCCTGGGTGGACTAGCGGCCTATGCAATGAGCAGTTCTTC. Protein product: CASSPGWTSGLCNEQFF.

This clonotype showed up many times. J is TRBJ2-4 and V is TRBV6-2 or TRBV6-3; 8 bases are a match to TRBD1. This CDR3 contains 16 residues. Germline V gene lookup returns CDR1 MNHEY and CDR2 SVGEGT. Losses at the gene ends were 5 bases for V and 6 bases for J; bases not matched to a gene: 12. The chain's CDR3 is CASSRPTRGPGNIQYF. In DNA, the CDR3 is TGTGCCAGCAGTCGGCCGACCAGGGGGCCAGGAAACATTCAGTACTTC.

The chain joins TRBV3-1 to TRBJ1-6; tentative D call: TRBD1 (5 bases). This CDR3 comprises 15 residues. The V gene's germline CDR1 is LGHDT and CDR2 YNNKEL (reference sequence). Trimming removed 3 bases from V and 6 bases from J, with 12 bases in between. The CDR3 region is CASSQGGFLNSPLHF. DNA of the CDR3: TGTGCCAGCAGCCAGGGGGGGTTCCTTAATTCACCCCTCCACTTT.

This clonotype was detected many times. This chain joins TRBV10-3 and TRBJ2-1; D is unresolved. V was cut by 2 bases and J by 6 bases, with 2 bases left in between. This CDR3 comprises 11 residues. Looked up from germline, CDR1 is ENHRY and CDR2 is SYGVKD. This CDR3 is CAISEVNEQFF. The CDR3 DNA follows: TGTGCCATCAGTGAGGTCAATGAGCAGTTCTTC.

In its sample, this clonotype was seen many times. This chain links TRBV6-5 with TRBJ2-7, with a tentative D call TRBD1 (5 bases). The CDR3 extends over 15 amino acids. Trimming took off 2 bases at V and 2 bases at J, with 13 bases between the two ends. Germline values: CDR1 MNHEY, CDR2 SVGAGI. CDR3 region: CASSYPRAGTYEQYF. CDR3 DNA sequence: TGTGCCAGCAGTTACCCCAGGGCAGGAACCTACGAGCAGTACTTC.

Remarks on this clonotype: A much larger clone lies one base from this, so it may be a read error. The rearrangement uses TRBV7-2 and TRBJ1-1, with D possibly TRBD1 on 5 matching bases. Trimming stripped 1 base from V and 4 bases from J, with 16 bases between. CDR1 and CDR2 from the germline V gene are SGHTA and FQGNSA. The CDR3 loop spans 16 amino acids. CDR3 residues: CASSLDWTRKSTEAFF. The CDR3 DNA reads TGTGCCAGCAGCTTAGATTGGACACGCAAGAGCACTGAAGCTTTCTTT. The full variable domain, with the rest looked up from reference TRBV7-2 and TRBJ1-1, is GAGVSQSPSNKVTEKGKDVELRCDPISGHTALYWYRQSLGQGLEFLIYFQGNSAPDKSGLPSDRFSAERTGGSVSTLTIQRTQQEDSAVYLCASSLDWTRKSTEAFFGQGTRLTVV.

The genes are TRBV6-5 and TRBJ2-5, with 7 bases lining up with TRBD1. This CDR3 has 17 amino acids. Trimming at V came to 0 bases and at J to 2 bases, leaving 9 bases not matched to a gene. Germline V gives CDR1 MNHEY, CDR2 SVGAGI. The CDR3: CASSYSRSVGQQETQYF. In DNA, the CDR3 is TGTGCCAGCAGTTACTCGAGAAGTGTGGGACAGCAAGAGACCCAGTACTTC.

This clonotype has more than one count but fewer than ten. The V gene is TRBV18, the J gene TRBJ2-5; TRBD1 might be the D (5 bases). Germline V gene sequence: CDR1 KGHSH, CDR2 LQKENI. The CDR3 length is 18 residues. V lost 5 bases, J lost 0 bases, and 22 bases lay in between. The CDR3 DNA sequence: TGTGCCAGCTCAAGGATGGCAGGTCCGTACAGGAACCAAGAGACCCAGTACTTC. This translates into CASSRMAGPYRNQETQYF.

In the case of this clonotype: A read error is possible here, since a much larger clone lies one base away. The rearrangement joins TRBV28 to TRBJ2-4; D uncertain. Germline CDR1 reads MDHEN; CDR2 reads SYDVKM. V lost 7 bases to trimming and J lost 3 bases, with 10 bases between them. The CDR3 contains 13 residues. The CDR3: CASNEVFKNIQYF. The DNA of the CDR3 is TGTGCCAGCAATGAGGTTTTCAAAAACATTCAGTACTTC.

As for this clonotype: Given a much more abundant clone one base away, this may be a read error. V gene TRBV5-6 combines with J gene TRBJ2-7, with a possible D match to TRBD1 (5 bases). The CDR3 is made up of 13 amino acids. Per germline, CDR1 SGHDT and CDR2 YYEEEE. V dropped 7 bases and J dropped 7 bases, with 18 bases sitting between them. The CDR3 DNA reads TGTGCCAGCTCAGGGTTTTCCTCCAATGAGCAGTACTTC. The encoded protein is CASSGFSSNEQYF.

The rearrangement links TRBV12-3 or TRBV12-4 to TRBJ2-5, with D unclear. V was shortened by 3 bases and J by 5 bases, with 13 bases between the two germline ends. The length of the CDR3 is 14 residues. CDR3: CASSFPPILETQYF. The CDR3 DNA follows: TGTGCCAGCAGTTTTCCGCCGATTTTGGAGACCCAGTACTTC.

This clonotype has more than one count but fewer than ten. The rearrangement links TRBV7-9 to TRBJ2-7, with 7 bases matching TRBD2. Trimming cost V 9 bases and J 2 bases; bases outside gene matches: 10. There are 14 residues in the CDR3. Germline CDR1 SEHNR, CDR2 FQNEAQ (reference sequence). The CDR3 sequence: CASSRASGAYEQYF. The CDR3 bases are TGTGCCAGTAGCCGGGCTAGCGGCGCCTACGAGCAGTACTTC.

The sample holds a few counts of this clonotype. The genes are TRBV19 and TRBJ2-1; D uncertain. The germline CDR1 and CDR2 sequences are LNHDA and SQIVND (reference sequence). V shed 3 bases and J shed 7 bases, with 7 bases lying between them. This CDR3 spans 12 amino acids. The CDR3: CASSIGWNEQFF. The CDR3 bases are TGTGCCAGTAGTATTGGGTGGAATGAGCAGTTCTTC. The full variable domain, in which reference TRBV19 and TRBJ2-1 provide the parts outside the CDR3, is DGGITQSPKYLFRKEGQNVTLSCEQNLNHDAMYWYRQDPGQGLRLIYYSQIVNDFQKGDIAEGYSVSREKKESFPLTVTSAQKNPTAFYLCASSIGWNEQFFGPGTRLTVL.

In the case of this clonotype: Since the CDR3 does not end with the conserved phenylalanine or tryptophan, this likely comes from a read error. This CDR3 reads CASSLGKQGDSNQPQHY. CDR3 bases: TGTGCCAGCAGCTTAGGAAAGCAGGGGGATAGCAATCAGCCCCAGCATTAT. The V gene is TRBV7-3, the J gene TRBJ1-5; TRBD1 aligns across 7 bases. This CDR3 spans 17 amino acids. V lost 2 bases, J lost 0 bases, and 7 bases stayed unmatched. The germline gives CDR1 SGHTA, CDR2 FQGTGA.

This clonotype was observed many times. The rearrangement joins TRBV7-9 to TRBJ2-7, with 10 bases aligning to TRBD1. Germline V gene data show CDR1 as SEHNR and CDR2 as FQNEAQ (reference sequence). CDR3 length: 15 residues. V dropped 3 bases and J dropped 3; count of bases not matched to a gene: 5. For the CDR3, the DNA is TGTGCCAGCAGCTTGGGGACAGGGGCCTTCTACGAGCAGTACTTC. This translates into CASSLGTGAFYEQYF.